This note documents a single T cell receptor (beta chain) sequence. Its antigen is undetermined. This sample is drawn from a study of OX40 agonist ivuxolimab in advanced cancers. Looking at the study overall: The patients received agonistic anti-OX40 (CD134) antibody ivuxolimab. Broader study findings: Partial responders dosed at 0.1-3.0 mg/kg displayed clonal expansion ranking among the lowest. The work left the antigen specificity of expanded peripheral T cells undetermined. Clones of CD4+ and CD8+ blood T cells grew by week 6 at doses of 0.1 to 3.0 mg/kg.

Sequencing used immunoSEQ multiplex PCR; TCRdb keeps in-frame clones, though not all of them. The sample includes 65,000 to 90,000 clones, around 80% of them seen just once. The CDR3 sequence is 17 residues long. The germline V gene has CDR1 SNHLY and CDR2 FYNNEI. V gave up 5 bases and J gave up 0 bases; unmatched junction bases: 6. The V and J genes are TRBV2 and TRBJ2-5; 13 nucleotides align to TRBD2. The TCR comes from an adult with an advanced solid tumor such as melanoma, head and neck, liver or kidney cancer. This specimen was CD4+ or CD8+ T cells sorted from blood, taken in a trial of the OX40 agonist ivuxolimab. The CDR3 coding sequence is TGTGCCAGCAGTCGGACTAGCGGGGGCCAGTACCAAGAGACCCAGTACTTC. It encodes CASSRTSGGQYQETQYF.